These 9 T cell receptor beta chains share one sample of origin, sequenced in a study of blood T cells in healthy people across ages (dated by TCRdb to between 2015 and 2017). The library was generated by 5' RACE. Sequencing was performed on an Illumina HiSeq 2500. A second PCR of about 6 to 12 cycles was run with a J-beta primer mix and a sample-barcoded 5' primer. TCRdb passed the public sequencing reads through fastp at Q25 and MiXCR, retaining productive beta sequences. Rows matching on CDR3 protein sequence are summarized as one entry with the most common DNA and genes. The sample table shows about 1.6 million distinct CDR3 sequences, and 30% to 35% are seen once. In total, the top ten clones hold about 11% of the sample. What was sequenced was blood. These receptors were obtained from a woman in her 30s in good health.

This clonotype was found a few times. The gene calls are TRBV30 and TRBJ2-3; 9 nucleotides line up with TRBD2. J lost 4 bases, V lost 0 bases, and 8 bases had no gene match. This CDR3 is 16 amino acids long. Germline values: CDR1 GTSNPN, CDR2 SVGIG (reference sequence). CDR3 loop: CAWSVVAGGRSDTQYF. Written as DNA, the CDR3 is TGTGCCTGGAGTGTGGTGGCGGGGGGGAGATCAGATACGCAGTATTTT.

As concerns this clonotype: A read error may be the cause here, since a much bigger clone is one base away. The gene calls are TRBV4-1 and TRBJ2-7, with 8 positions matching TRBD2. The assigned J gene may be wrong: the sequence end matches TRBJ2-5 better. Germline V CDR1 and CDR2: MGHRA, YSYEKL. The CDR3 length is 15 residues. The CDR3 DNA follows: TGCGCCAGCAGCTACCAGCGGGGGTTAGGAGCGACCCAGTACTTC. It specifies CASSYQRGLGATQYF.

The V gene is TRBV28, the J gene TRBJ2-7; 8 bases align to TRBD1. The CDR3 covers 14 residues. Germline loops: CDR1 MDHEN, CDR2 SYDVKM. V shed 8 bases and J 3 bases; nucleotides not matched to a gene: 9. CDR3 in DNA: TGTGCCAGCGCCCCGACAGGGGTTAGCTACGAGCAGTACTTC. This gives the protein CASAPTGVSYEQYF.

This sequence joins TRBV20-1 and TRBJ1-1; 11 bases agree with TRBD1. Germline CDR1 is DFQATT and CDR2 is SNEGSKA (reference sequence). Trimming took 0 bases from V and 3 from J; bases not matched to a gene: 0. This CDR3 region has 14 residues. The CDR3 is CSAREGQGDTEAFF. The DNA for the CDR3 is TGCAGTGCTAGAGAGGGACAGGGGGACACTGAAGCTTTCTTT.

This clonotype turned up a few times. The junction and the germline gene differ at one end; a read error may be behind it. V usage is TRBV30 and J usage is TRBJ2-1; either TRBD1 or TRBD2 may supply D (5 bases each). The CDR3 consists of 15 residues. The germline V gene encodes CDR1 GTSNPN and CDR2 SVGIG (reference sequence). The CDR3 is CAWTASGAEDGQGLF. CDR3 DNA sequence: TGTGCCTGGACCGCTAGTGGGGCAGAGGACGGCCAGGGACTCTTC.

This clonotype has ten or more counts. CDR3 sequence reads: CASSLRTGYNEQFF. The CDR3 nucleotides are TGTGCCAGCAGCCTCCGGACAGGGTACAATGAGCAGTTCTTC. This sequence joins TRBV6-1 and TRBJ2-1, with 8 bases aligning to TRBD1. Germline lookup yields CDR1 MNHNS and CDR2 SASEGT. The CDR3 is 14 amino acids. Trimming removed 6 bases from V and 4 bases from J; junction bases left unmatched: 5.

This clonotype was counted between two and nine times. V gene TRBV13 combines with J gene TRBJ2-5; D may be TRBD1 (5 bases). The germline V and J ends were trimmed by 5 bases and 0 bases, with 10 bases remaining between them. CDR1 PRHDT and CDR2 FYEKMQ come from the germline V gene (reference sequence). CDR3 length equals 14 residues. The CDR3 loop reads CASSHRQYQETQYF. The CDR3, as DNA: TGTGCCAGCAGCCACAGACAGTACCAAGAGACCCAGTACTTC.

J is TRBJ2-7 and V is TRBV10-2; perhaps TRBD1 as D (7 bases). Germline V gene lookup returns CDR1 WSHSY and CDR2 SAAADI. The CDR3 extends over 15 amino acids. V dropped 2 bases and J dropped 3 bases, with 14 bases sitting between them. The DNA for the CDR3 is TGCGCCAGCAGTGAGGTGGCAGGGGGAGGCTACGAGCAGTACTTC. Translation gives CASSEVAGGGYEQYF.

J is TRBJ2-3 and V is TRBV20-1; no reliable D call. V was trimmed by 1 base and J by 0 bases, leaving 8 bases between them. Germline values: CDR1 DFQATT, CDR2 SNEGSKA (reference sequence). CDR3 size: 14 residues. The CDR3, as DNA: TGCAGTGCTAGAGCGGTGGGAAGCACAGATACGCAGTATTTT. Encoded protein: CSARAVGSTDTQYF.